This TCR beta chain was documented in a study of beta chain features in type 1 diabetes. Findings and limits, study-wide: Type 1 diabetes patients showed fewer insertions and more deletions at VDJ junctions. In all four CD4+ subsets, TCRB CDR3 length was significantly, moderately reduced in type 1 diabetes.

As concerns this clone: Antigen: not known.

What was sequenced were expressed TCRB transcripts, since all of the isolated RNA had been reverse transcribed. Sequenced by immunoSEQ multiplex PCR; TCRdb stores in-frame clones only, minus some. The sample lists about 260,000 clones; approximately 20% were seen once. Germline values: CDR1 SGHVS, CDR2 FQNEAQ. This CDR3 contains 14 residues. Between the trimmed V and J ends, which lost 5 bases and 10 bases, there was a span of 20 bases. The rearrangement joins TRBV7-8 to TRBJ1-2; D remains ambiguous. The sequenced sample was naive CD4+ T cells from blood. This receptor was obtained from a woman in her thirties or forties with type 1 diabetes. As DNA, the CDR3 is TGTGCCAGCAGCCAAAGCCCCGCTGCAGGTACCTACACCTTC. This encodes CASSQSPAAGTYTF.